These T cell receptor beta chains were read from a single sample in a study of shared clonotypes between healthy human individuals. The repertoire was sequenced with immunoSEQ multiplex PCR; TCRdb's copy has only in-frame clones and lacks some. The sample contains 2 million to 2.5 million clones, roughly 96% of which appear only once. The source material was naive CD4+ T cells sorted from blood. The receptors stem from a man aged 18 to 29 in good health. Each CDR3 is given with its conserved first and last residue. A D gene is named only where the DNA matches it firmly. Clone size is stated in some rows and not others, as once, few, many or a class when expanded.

CDR3 protein: CASRGPSEDYGYTF
CDR3 DNA: TGCGCCAGCCGCGGCCCCTCAGAGGACTATGGCTACACCTTC
V gene: TRBV10-2
J gene: TRBJ1-2
D gene: .
clone size: .

CDR3 protein: CASSERFWQGDQPQHF
CDR3 DNA: TGTGCCAGCAGTGAAAGATTTTGGCAGGGAGATCAGCCCCAGCATTTT
V gene: TRBV6-1
J gene: TRBJ1-5
D gene: .
clone size: .

CDR3 protein: CASSKTGTANSPLHF
CDR3 DNA: TGTGCCAGCAGTAAGACCGGGACAGCAAATTCACCCCTCCACTTT
V gene: TRBV2
J gene: TRBJ1-6
D gene: TRBD1
clone size: once

CDR3 protein: CASSLRTGDGYTF
CDR3 DNA: TGTGCCAGCAGCCTTCGGACAGGGGATGGCTACACCTTC
V gene: TRBV7-2
J gene: TRBJ1-2
D gene: TRBD1
clone size: .

CDR3 protein: CASIPGGIMNTEAFF
CDR3 DNA: TGTGCCAGCATCCCTGGGGGGATCATGAACACTGAAGCTTTCTTT
V gene: TRBV6-5
J gene: TRBJ1-1
D gene: .
clone size: .

CDR3 protein: CASSRDGSNQPQHF
CDR3 DNA: TGTGCCAGCAGCCGGGACGGTAGCAATCAGCCCCAGCATTTT
V gene: TRBV11-2
J gene: TRBJ1-5
D gene: .
clone size: .

CDR3 protein: CASSWNLETQYF
CDR3 DNA: TGTGCCAGCAGTTGGAATTTGGAGACCCAGTACTTC
V gene: TRBV28
J gene: TRBJ2-5
D gene: .
clone size: .

CDR3 protein: CASSLVPAGASRETQYF
CDR3 DNA: TGTGCCAGCAGCTTAGTTCCAGCGGGGGCAAGCAGAGAGACCCAGTACTTC
V gene: TRBV7-2
J gene: TRBJ2-5
D gene: TRBD2
clone size: .

CDR3 protein: CASSGLGGTGELFF
CDR3 DNA: TGTGCCAGCAGCGGACTTGGGGGCACCGGGGAGCTGTTTTTT
V gene: TRBV9
J gene: TRBJ2-2
D gene: .
clone size: .

CDR3 protein: CASSLRGGRQETQYF
CDR3 DNA: TGCGCCAGCAGCCTCCGCGGGGGGCGACAAGAGACCCAGTACTTC
V gene: TRBV4-1
J gene: TRBJ2-5
D gene: TRBD2
clone size: .

CDR3 protein: CASSELGGSGNTIYF
CDR3 DNA: TGTGCCAGCAGTGAATTGGGGGGCTCTGGAAACACCATATATTTT
V gene: TRBV25-1
J gene: TRBJ1-3
D gene: .
clone size: .

CDR3 protein: CASSYSRDSVMEQYF
CDR3 DNA: TGTGCCAGCAGTTACAGTCGGGACTCAGTCATGGAGCAGTACTTC
V gene: TRBV6-6
J gene: TRBJ2-7
D gene: .
clone size: .

CDR3 protein: CASRTGTGGRETQYF
CDR3 DNA: TGCGCCAGCCGAACCGGGACAGGGGGCAGGGAGACCCAGTACTTC
V gene: TRBV4-1
J gene: TRBJ2-5
D gene: TRBD1
clone size: .

CDR3 protein: CAIRETWTVNTEAFF
CDR3 DNA: TGTGCCATCAGGGAAACCTGGACAGTGAACACTGAAGCTTTCTTT
V gene: TRBV10-3
J gene: TRBJ1-1
D gene: .
clone size: .

CDR3 protein: CASSYSRQPYEQYF
CDR3 DNA: TGTGCCAGCAGTTACTCAAGGCAGCCCTACGAGCAGTACTTC
V gene: TRBV6-6
J gene: TRBJ2-7
D gene: .
clone size: once

CDR3 protein: CASSFSDLSSYEQYF
CDR3 DNA: TGCGCCAGCAGTTTTAGCGACCTGAGCTCCTACGAGCAGTACTTC
V gene: TRBV10-2
J gene: TRBJ2-7
D gene: .
clone size: .

CDR3 protein: CASSRGRYNEQFF
CDR3 DNA: TGCGCCAGCAGCAGGGGGAGATACAATGAGCAGTTCTTC
V gene: TRBV5-1
J gene: TRBJ2-1
D gene: .
clone size: .

CDR3 protein: CASSAAGDTEAFF
CDR3 DNA: TGTGCCAGCAGCGCTGCTGGGGACACTGAAGCTTTCTTT
V gene: TRBV5-4
J gene: TRBJ1-1
D gene: .
clone size: .

CDR3 protein: CASSRGTGEGYTF
CDR3 DNA: TGTGCCAGCAGCCGGGGGACAGGGGAGGGCTACACCTTC
V gene: TRBV7-2
J gene: TRBJ1-2
D gene: TRBD1
clone size: .

CDR3 protein: CASSLARGTNEKLFF
CDR3 DNA: TGTGCCAGCAGCTTAGCCAGGGGGACTAATGAAAAACTGTTTTTT
V gene: TRBV7-2
J gene: TRBJ1-4
D gene: TRBD1
clone size: .

CDR3 protein: CASRLDSKNIQYF
CDR3 DNA: TGTGCCAGCAGGCTGGACAGTAAAAACATTCAGTACTTC
V gene: TRBV2
J gene: TRBJ2-4
D gene: .
clone size: .

CDR3 protein: CASSIGAAYEQYF
CDR3 DNA: TGTGCCAGTAGTATAGGGGCAGCTTACGAGCAGTACTTC
V gene: TRBV19
J gene: TRBJ2-7
D gene: .
clone size: .

CDR3 protein: CASSFRDGGELFF
CDR3 DNA: TGCGCCAGCAGCTTTCGGGATGGCGGGGAGCTGTTTTTT
V gene: TRBV5-1
J gene: TRBJ2-2
D gene: .
clone size: .

CDR3 protein: CASSFRDRGYEQYF
CDR3 DNA: TGTGCCAGCAGCTTCCGGGACAGGGGCTACGAGCAGTACTTC
V gene: TRBV5-4
J gene: TRBJ2-7
D gene: TRBD1
clone size: .

CDR3 protein: CASSSRRDETQYF
CDR3 DNA: TGTGCCAGCAGCTCACGCAGGGACGAGACCCAGTACTTC
V gene: TRBV7-2
J gene: TRBJ2-5
D gene: .
clone size: .

CDR3 protein: CASSPTVGRTGRVYGGYTF
CDR3 DNA: TGCGCCAGCAGCCCAACCGTGGGCCGGACAGGGAGGGTATATGGGGGCTACACCTTC
V gene: TRBV5-1
J gene: TRBJ1-2
D gene: TRBD1
clone size: .

CDR3 protein: CASRGLAGTDTQYF
CDR3 DNA: TGTGCCAGCAGGGGACTAGCAGGCACAGATACGCAGTATTTT
V gene: TRBV7-9
J gene: TRBJ2-3
D gene: TRBD2
clone size: .

CDR3 protein: CASSQQYNTEAFF
CDR3 DNA: TGCGCCAGCAGCCAACAGTATAACACTGAAGCTTTCTTT
V gene: TRBV5-1
J gene: TRBJ1-1
D gene: .
clone size: .

CDR3 protein: CASKVSAMNTEAFF
CDR3 DNA: TGCGCCAGCAAGGTGTCTGCTATGAACACTGAAGCTTTCTTT
V gene: TRBV5-1
J gene: TRBJ1-1
D gene: .
clone size: .

CDR3 protein: CASSRIGLREQYF
CDR3 DNA: TGCGCCAGCTCGAGGATCGGGTTGAGAGAGCAGTACTTC
V gene: TRBV4-1
J gene: TRBJ2-7
D gene: .
clone size: .

CDR3 protein: CASSSTGTYYGYTF
CDR3 DNA: TGTGCCAGCAGCTCGACAGGGACCTACTATGGCTACACCTTC
V gene: TRBV11-2
J gene: TRBJ1-2
D gene: TRBD1
clone size: .

CDR3 protein: CASSPGRESYEQYF
CDR3 DNA: TGTGCCAGCTCACCAGGGCGGGAGTCCTACGAGCAGTACTTC
V gene: TRBV18
J gene: TRBJ2-7
D gene: TRBD2
clone size: .

CDR3 protein: CASKGQHNQPQHF
CDR3 DNA: TGTGCCAGCAAAGGACAGCACAATCAGCCCCAGCATTTT
V gene: TRBV6-1
J gene: TRBJ1-5
D gene: .
clone size: .

CDR3 protein: CAISEVATNEKLFF
CDR3 DNA: TGTGCCATCAGTGAGGTAGCAACTAATGAAAAACTGTTTTTT
V gene: TRBV10-3
J gene: TRBJ1-4
D gene: .
clone size: .

CDR3 protein: CASSAGTWDNTGELFF
CDR3 DNA: TGTGCCAGCAGCGCAGGGACTTGGGATAACACCGGGGAGCTGTTTTTT
V gene: TRBV5-4
J gene: TRBJ2-2
D gene: .
clone size: .

CDR3 protein: CASSMLDRGNQPQHF
CDR3 DNA: TGTGCCAGTAGTATGCTGGACAGGGGCAATCAGCCCCAGCATTTT
V gene: TRBV19
J gene: TRBJ1-5
D gene: TRBD1
clone size: once

CDR3 protein: CASSLAAGAQYF
CDR3 DNA: TGTGCCAGCAGCTTGGCTGCGGGAGCACAGTACTTC
V gene: TRBV5-6
J gene: TRBJ2-5
D gene: TRBD2
clone size: .

CDR3 protein: CASTDRGLEQYF
CDR3 DNA: TGTGCCAGCACAGACAGGGGGCTGGAGCAGTACTTC
V gene: TRBV6-6
J gene: TRBJ2-7
D gene: TRBD1
clone size: .

CDR3 protein: CASSPSTPTTQETQYF
CDR3 DNA: TGTGCCAGCTCACCAAGCACACCCACTACCCAAGAGACCCAGTACTTC
V gene: TRBV18
J gene: TRBJ2-5
D gene: .
clone size: .

CDR3 protein: CAISANGQGGSPLHF
CDR3 DNA: TGTGCCATCAGCGCGAATGGACAGGGGGGTTCACCCCTCCACTTT
V gene: TRBV10-3
J gene: TRBJ1-6
D gene: TRBD1
clone size: .

CDR3 protein: CASSFVRDSSGQYF
CDR3 DNA: TGTGCCAGCAGCTTTGTCCGGGACAGCTCGGGGCAGTACTTC
V gene: TRBV7-8
J gene: TRBJ2-7
D gene: TRBD1
clone size: .

CDR3 protein: CASSVEAGGTYGYTF
CDR3 DNA: TGTGCCAGCAGCGTAGAGGCAGGGGGGACCTATGGCTACACCTTC
V gene: TRBV9
J gene: TRBJ1-2
D gene: TRBD1
clone size: .

CDR3 protein: CASRYPRLSNRGVSNEKLFF
CDR3 DNA: TGTGCCAGCAGGTACCCGCGTTTATCGAACAGGGGAGTTTCTAATGAAAAACTGTTTTTT
V gene: TRBV2
J gene: TRBJ1-4
D gene: TRBD1
clone size: .

CDR3 protein: CASSTRRQGGSNFQETQYF
CDR3 DNA: TGTGCCAGCAGTACTCGCCGACAAGGGGGTTCGAATTTCCAAGAGACCCAGTACTTC
V gene: TRBV28
J gene: TRBJ2-5
D gene: .
clone size: .

CDR3 protein: CASSKVRTTSYEQYF
CDR3 DNA: TGTGCCAGCAGCAAAGTACGGACGACTTCCTACGAGCAGTACTTC
V gene: TRBV21-1
J gene: TRBJ2-7
D gene: .
clone size: .

CDR3 protein: CASSYTTGNYGYTF
CDR3 DNA: TGTGCCAGCAGTTACACAACAGGGAACTATGGCTACACCTTC
V gene: TRBV6-5
J gene: TRBJ1-2
D gene: .
clone size: .